One sample yielded the 10 T cell receptor beta chains listed below, sequenced in a study of shared clonotypes between healthy human individuals. Assay: immunoSEQ multiplex PCR; the TCRdb copy retains only in-frame clones and omits some. This table holds about 1.5 million clones, 95% to 99% found once. Source material: naive CD4+ T cells sorted from blood. The subset is: CD45RA+ positively selected. All receptors come from a man aged 25 to 40 in good health.

The rearrangement links TRBV5-1 to TRBJ2-1; 11 nucleotides match TRBD2. The V gene's germline CDR1 is SGHRS and CDR2 YFSETQ. The CDR3 is made up of 19 amino acids. Trimming removed 4 bases from V and 0 bases from J; junction bases left unmatched: 12. CDR3 sequence: CASSPGMIAGGPSYNEQFF. The DNA of the CDR3 is TGCGCCAGCAGCCCTGGGATGATAGCGGGAGGGCCCTCCTACAATGAGCAGTTCTTC. Looking up the rest from reference TRBV5-1 and TRBJ2-1 gives the full variable domain: KAGVTQTPRYLIKTRGQQVTLSCSPISGHRSVSWYQQTPGQGLQFLFEYFSETQRNKGNFPGRFSGRQFSNSRSEMNVSTLELGDSALYLCASSPGMIAGGPSYNEQFFGPGTRLTVL.

The chain employs TRBV4-1 and TRBJ2-3; D not certain. V was cut by 0 bases and J by 3 bases, with 10 bases left in between. This CDR3 region has 15 residues. The germline CDR1 and CDR2 sequences are MGHRA and YSYEKL. The chain's CDR3 is CASSQDPATTDTQYF. As DNA, the CDR3 is TGCGCCAGCAGCCAAGATCCGGCGACTACAGATACGCAGTATTTT.

The chain recombines TRBV6-1 with TRBJ1-5; D unclear. Germline assignment: CDR1 MNHNS and CDR2 SASEGT. Trimming shortened V by 5 bases and J by 5 bases, and 13 bases separated the two germline ends. CDR3 length: 14 residues. The DNA for the CDR3 is TGTGCCAGCAGTCCTACCCGAGGGCATCAGCCCCAGCATTTT. Its translation: CASSPTRGHQPQHF.

This clone was recorded only once. The chain uses TRBV27 and TRBJ2-1; TRBD2 matches at 10 bases. Losses at the gene ends were 2 bases for V and 0 bases for J; bases not matched to a gene: 4. Per the germline V gene, CDR1 is MNHEY and CDR2 is SMNVEV (reference sequence). The CDR3 has 17 amino acids. Here the CDR3 DNA reads TGTGCCAGCAGTTTAGTAGTAGCGGGAGGCTCCTACAATGAGCAGTTCTTC. Protein: CASSLVVAGGSYNEQFF.

V usage is TRBV29-1 and J usage is TRBJ1-2; the match to TRBD1 covers 7 bases. From germline, CDR1 is SQVTM and CDR2 ANQGSEA. The CDR3 sequence is 14 residues long. The junction had 12 bases not matched to a gene; V was cut back by 7 bases and J by 4 bases. The CDR3 spells CSGATGTDFYGYTF. The CDR3 nucleotides read TGCAGCGGTGCCACCGGGACAGACTTCTATGGCTACACCTTC.

The chain joins TRBV4-3 to TRBJ1-3; D gene ambiguous. The CDR3 runs to 14 residues. Germline CDR1 and CDR2: LGHNA and YSLEER. Trimming removed 0 bases at V and 0 bases at J, with 3 bases between. Here the CDR3 DNA reads TGCGCCAGCAGCCAAGACAGCTCTGGAAACACCATATATTTT. This translates into CASSQDSSGNTIYF.

The V and J genes are TRBV9 and TRBJ1-1; D is uncertain. V was shortened by 6 bases and J by 8 bases, with 23 bases between the two germline ends. Germline assignment: CDR1 SGDLS and CDR2 YYNGEE. The CDR3 length is 15 residues. Here the CDR3 DNA reads TGTGCCAGCAAACCCTTCTCCGGAGGCGCTGGGGAAGCTTTCTTT. The encoded protein is CASKPFSGGAGEAFF.

CDR3 protein: CASSHPRVRSGTAIYGYTF. The CDR3 bases are TGTGCCAGCAGCCATCCCAGGGTCCGATCCGGGACAGCGATCTATGGCTACACCTTC. This chain connects TRBV28 to TRBJ1-2; 7 positions match TRBD1. Germline CDR1 and CDR2: MDHEN and SYDVKM. With V trimmed by 6 bases and J by 4 bases, 23 bases remained unmatched. This CDR3 has 19 amino acids.

This chain links TRBV2 with TRBJ2-1, with D possibly being TRBD2 (6 bases). With 7 bases removed from V and 10 bases from J, the gap between germline ends came to 17 bases. The CDR3 has 13 amino acids. CDR1 SNHLY and CDR2 FYNNEI come from the germline V gene. CDR3 protein: CASIRGTGGEQFF. The CDR3, as DNA: TGTGCCAGCATCCGCGGGACTGGTGGGGAGCAGTTCTTC. Full variable domain (missing parts from reference TRBV2 and TRBJ2-1): EPEVTQTPSHQVTQMGQEVILRCVPISNHLYFYWYRQILGQKVEFLVSFYNNEISEKSEIFDDQFSVERPDGSNFTLKIRSTKLEDSAMYFCASIRGTGGEQFFGPGTRLTVL.

The CDR3 is CASSLWAGPQETQYF. The CDR3, as DNA: TGCGCCAGCAGCTTGTGGGCAGGACCCCAAGAGACCCAGTACTTC. The rearrangement links TRBV5-1 to TRBJ2-5; D is ambiguous. The germline V gene has CDR1 SGHRS and CDR2 YFSETQ. The CDR3 extends over 15 amino acids. V lost 1 base to trimming and J lost 1 base, with 11 bases between them.